This T cell receptor beta chain derives from a study of response to subunit inactivated influenza vaccine. Findings of the study overall: A suggestion made by the authors is that each seasonal influenza vaccination recruits few new T cells.

This clonotype has only a few counts. As yet, its antigen is unknown. TCRdb independently ran MiXCR on the RT-PCR reads; one entry per CDR3 protein. Counted here are over 750,000 distinct CDR3 sequences, approximately 21% occurring once; the ten biggest clones make up around 9.6%. This CDR3 region has 15 residues. The V end lost 5 bases, the J end lost 0 bases, and 12 bases lay between the germline ends. This TCR was sampled from a man between 50 and 59 years old who received an inactivated influenza vaccine. Sample: PBMCs from blood, taken more than 4 days after vaccination. The chain recombines TRBV12-3 or TRBV12-4 with TRBJ2-3; D is unclear. In nucleotides, the CDR3 is TGTGCCAGCAGTCCCGAAGGGCCTAGCACAGATACGCAGTATTTT. Its translation: CASSPEGPSTDTQYF.